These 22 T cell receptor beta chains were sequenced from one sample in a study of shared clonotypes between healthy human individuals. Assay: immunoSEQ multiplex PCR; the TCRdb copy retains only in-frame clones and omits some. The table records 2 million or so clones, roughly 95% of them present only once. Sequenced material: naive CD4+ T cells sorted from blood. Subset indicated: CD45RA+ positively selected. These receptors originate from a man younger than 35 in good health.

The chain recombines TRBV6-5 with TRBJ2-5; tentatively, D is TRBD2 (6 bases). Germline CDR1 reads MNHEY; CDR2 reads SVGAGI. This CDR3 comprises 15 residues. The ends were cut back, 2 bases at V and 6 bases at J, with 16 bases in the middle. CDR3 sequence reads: CASSYLGGITKTQYF. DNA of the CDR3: TGTGCCAGCAGTTACCTGGGGGGTATCACGAAGACCCAGTACTTC.

The chain's CDR3 is CASSTSAGTSGGYTF. The CDR3 bases are TGTGCCAGCAGCACATCGGCCGGGACATCGGGTGGCTACACCTTC. The V call is TRBV11-2, the J call TRBJ1-2; D might be TRBD1 (6 bases). V was clipped by 5 bases and J by 7 bases, with 20 bases between them. The CDR3 consists of 15 residues. Germline V CDR1 and CDR2: SGHAT, FQNNGV.

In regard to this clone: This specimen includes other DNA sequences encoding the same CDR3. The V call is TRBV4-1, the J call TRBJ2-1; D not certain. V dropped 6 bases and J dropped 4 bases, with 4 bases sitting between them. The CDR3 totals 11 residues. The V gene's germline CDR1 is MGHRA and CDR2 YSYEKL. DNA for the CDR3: TGCGCCAGCAGGGGATACAATGAGCAGTTCTTC. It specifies CASRGYNEQFF.

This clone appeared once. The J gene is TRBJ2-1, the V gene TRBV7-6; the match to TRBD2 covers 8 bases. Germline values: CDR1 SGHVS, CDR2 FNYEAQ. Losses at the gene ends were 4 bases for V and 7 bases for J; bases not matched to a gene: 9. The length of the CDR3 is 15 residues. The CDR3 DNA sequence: TGTGCCAGCAGCTCGGGTAGCGGGGTAGGGAATGAGCAGTTCTTC. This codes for CASSSGSGVGNEQFF.

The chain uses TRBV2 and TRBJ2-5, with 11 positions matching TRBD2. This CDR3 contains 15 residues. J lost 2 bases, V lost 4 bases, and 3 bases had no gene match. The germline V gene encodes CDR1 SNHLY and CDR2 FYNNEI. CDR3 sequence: CASSGTSGPQETQYF. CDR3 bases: TGTGCCAGCAGTGGGACTAGCGGGCCGCAAGAGACCCAGTACTTC.

The chain's CDR3 is CASSQGGGPSNNEQFF. CDR3 bases: TGTGCCAGCAGCCAAGGCGGGGGGCCCTCTAACAATGAGCAGTTCTTC. The chain links TRBV7-2 to TRBJ2-1; 8 nucleotides agree with TRBD2. V trimming: 5 bases; J trimming: 5 bases; junction bases outside the gene matches: 11. The germline gives CDR1 SGHTA, CDR2 FQGNSA. The CDR3 has 16 residues.

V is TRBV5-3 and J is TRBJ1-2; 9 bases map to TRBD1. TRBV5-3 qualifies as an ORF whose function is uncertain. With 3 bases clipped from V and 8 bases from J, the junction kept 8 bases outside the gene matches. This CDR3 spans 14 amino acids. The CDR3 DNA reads TGTGCCAGAAGCTCAGGAGGGACAGGGAAGGGCTACACCTTC. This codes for CARSSGGTGKGYTF.

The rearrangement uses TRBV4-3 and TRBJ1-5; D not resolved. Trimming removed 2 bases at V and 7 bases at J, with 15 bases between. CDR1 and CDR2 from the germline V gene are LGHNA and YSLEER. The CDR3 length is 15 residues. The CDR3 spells CASSQFPGSQQPQHF. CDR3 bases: TGCGCCAGCAGCCAATTTCCGGGATCCCAACAGCCCCAGCATTTT.

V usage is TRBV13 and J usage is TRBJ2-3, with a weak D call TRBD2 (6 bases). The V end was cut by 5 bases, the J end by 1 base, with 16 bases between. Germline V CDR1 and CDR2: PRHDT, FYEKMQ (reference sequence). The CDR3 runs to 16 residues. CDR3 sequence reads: CASSQRTRRGTDTQYF. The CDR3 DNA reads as TGTGCCAGCAGCCAACGAACCCGGAGGGGCACAGATACGCAGTATTTT. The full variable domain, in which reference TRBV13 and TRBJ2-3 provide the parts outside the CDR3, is AAGVIQSPRHLIKEKRETATLKCYPIPRHDTVYWYQQGPGQDPQFLISFYEKMQSDKGSIPDRFSAQQFSDYHSELNMSSLELGDSALYFCASSQRTRRGTDTQYFGPGTRLTVL.

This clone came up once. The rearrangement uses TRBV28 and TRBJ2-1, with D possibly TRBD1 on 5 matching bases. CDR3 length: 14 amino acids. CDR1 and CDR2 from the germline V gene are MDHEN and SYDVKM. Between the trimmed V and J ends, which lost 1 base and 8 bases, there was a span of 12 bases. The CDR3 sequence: CASSLLLQGDEQFF. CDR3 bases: TGTGCCAGCAGTTTATTGCTTCAGGGTGATGAGCAGTTCTTC.

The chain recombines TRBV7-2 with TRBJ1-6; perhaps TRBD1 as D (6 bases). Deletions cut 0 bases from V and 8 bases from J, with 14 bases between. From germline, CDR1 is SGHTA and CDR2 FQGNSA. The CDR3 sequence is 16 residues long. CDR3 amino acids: CASSLARQVVHSPLHF. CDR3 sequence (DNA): TGTGCCAGCAGCTTAGCAAGACAGGTCGTCCATTCACCCCTCCACTTT.

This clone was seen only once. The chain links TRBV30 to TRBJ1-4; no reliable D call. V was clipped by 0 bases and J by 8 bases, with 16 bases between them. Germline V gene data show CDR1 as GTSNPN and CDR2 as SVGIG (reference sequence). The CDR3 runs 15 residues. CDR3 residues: CAWSVPQKHAEKLFF. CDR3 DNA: TGTGCCTGGAGTGTTCCTCAGAAGCATGCCGAAAAACTGTTTTTT.

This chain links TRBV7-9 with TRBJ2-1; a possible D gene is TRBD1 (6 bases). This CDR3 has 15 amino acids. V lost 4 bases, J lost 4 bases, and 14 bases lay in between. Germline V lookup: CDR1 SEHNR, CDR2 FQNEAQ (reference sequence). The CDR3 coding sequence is TGTGCCAGCAGCTCAACGGACAGTGGGTACAATGAGCAGTTCTTC. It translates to CASSSTDSGYNEQFF.

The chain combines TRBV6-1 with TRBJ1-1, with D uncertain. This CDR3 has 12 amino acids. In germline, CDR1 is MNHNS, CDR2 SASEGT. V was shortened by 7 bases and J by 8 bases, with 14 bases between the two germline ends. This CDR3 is CASTPLGGEAFF. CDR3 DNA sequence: TGTGCCAGCACCCCGCTAGGAGGAGAAGCTTTCTTT.

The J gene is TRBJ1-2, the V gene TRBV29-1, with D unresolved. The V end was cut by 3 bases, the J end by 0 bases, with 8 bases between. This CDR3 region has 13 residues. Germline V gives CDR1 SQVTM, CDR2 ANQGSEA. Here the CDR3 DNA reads TGCAGCGTTGAGGGCGGTGCTAACTATGGCTACACCTTC. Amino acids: CSVEGGANYGYTF. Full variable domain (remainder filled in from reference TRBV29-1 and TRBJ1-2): SAVISQKPSRDICQRGTSLTIQCQVDSQVTMMFWYRQQPGQSLTLIATANQGSEATYESGFVIDKFPISRPNLTFSTLTVSNMSPEDSSIYLCSVEGGANYGYTFGSGTRLTVV.

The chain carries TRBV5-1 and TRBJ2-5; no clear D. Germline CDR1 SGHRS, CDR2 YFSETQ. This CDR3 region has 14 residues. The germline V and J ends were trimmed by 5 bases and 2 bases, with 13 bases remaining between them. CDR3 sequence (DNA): TGCGCCAGCAGTATAGTCGGGTCTCAAGAGACCCAGTACTTC. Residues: CASSIVGSQETQYF.

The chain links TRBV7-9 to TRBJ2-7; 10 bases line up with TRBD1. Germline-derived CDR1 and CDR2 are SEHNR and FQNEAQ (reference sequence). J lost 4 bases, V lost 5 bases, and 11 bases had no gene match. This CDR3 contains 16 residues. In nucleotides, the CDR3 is TGTGCCAGCAGCACCTCCCCGGGACAGGGGTTGTACGAGCAGTACTTC. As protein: CASSTSPGQGLYEQYF.

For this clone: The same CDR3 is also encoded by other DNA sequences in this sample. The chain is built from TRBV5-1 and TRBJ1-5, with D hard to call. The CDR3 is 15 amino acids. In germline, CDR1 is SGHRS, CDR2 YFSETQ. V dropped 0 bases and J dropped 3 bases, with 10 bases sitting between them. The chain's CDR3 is CASSLGGGSNQPQHF. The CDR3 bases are TGCGCCAGCAGCTTGGGGGGAGGATCCAATCAGCCCCAGCATTTT.

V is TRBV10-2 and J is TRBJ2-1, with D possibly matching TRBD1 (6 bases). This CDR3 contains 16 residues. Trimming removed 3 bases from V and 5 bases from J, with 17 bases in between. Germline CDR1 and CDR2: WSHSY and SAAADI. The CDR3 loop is CASSDHGTLGHNEQFF. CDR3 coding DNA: TGCGCCAGCAGTGACCATGGGACACTGGGGCACAATGAGCAGTTCTTC.

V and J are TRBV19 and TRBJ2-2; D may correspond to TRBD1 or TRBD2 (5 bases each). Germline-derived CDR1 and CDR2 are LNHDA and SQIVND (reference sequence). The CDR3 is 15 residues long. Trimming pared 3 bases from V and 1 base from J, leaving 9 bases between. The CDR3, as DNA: TGTGCCAGTAGTATGGGACGACGGAACACCGGGGAGCTGTTTTTT. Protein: CASSMGRRNTGELFF.

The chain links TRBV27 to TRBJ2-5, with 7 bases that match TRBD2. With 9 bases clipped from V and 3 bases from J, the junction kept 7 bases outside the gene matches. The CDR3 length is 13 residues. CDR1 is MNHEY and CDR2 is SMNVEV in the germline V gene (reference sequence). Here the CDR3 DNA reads TGTGCCAGACCCACTAGCGATAAAGAGACCCAGTACTTC. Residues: CARPTSDKETQYF.

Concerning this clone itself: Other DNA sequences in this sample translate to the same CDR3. CDR3 loop: CASSSTGGSYNSPLHF. The CDR3 bases are TGTGCCAGCAGTTCGACAGGGGGCTCCTATAATTCACCCCTCCACTTT. The chain couples TRBV6-5 to TRBJ1-6; 9 positions agree with TRBD1. The V gene's germline CDR1 is MNHEY and CDR2 SVGAGI. The CDR3 length is 16 residues. J gave up 0 bases and V 4 bases, and 1 base lay outside the gene matches.